Below, 21 T cell receptor beta chains from the same sample are listed, as sequenced in a study of blood T cell repertoires in COVID-19. Libraries were prepared by immunoSEQ multiplex PCR; TCRdb keeps only in-frame clonotypes and omits some of them. The sample yields roughly 240,000 clones, roughly 85% seen once. Specimen: peripheral blood. The receptors derive from a man over 45 with COVID-19, enrolled during active disease.

About this clone: One junction end disagrees with the germline gene, perhaps due to a read error. J is TRBJ2-2 and V is TRBV11-2; perhaps TRBD2 as D (6 bases). The V gene's germline CDR1 is SGHAT and CDR2 FQNNGV. This CDR3 region has 13 residues. CDR3 sequence: CASGFGSTGELFF. In DNA form, the CDR3 reads TGTGCCAGCGGCTTCGGGAGCACCGGGGAGCTGTTTTTT.

The chain joins TRBV10-3 to TRBJ1-2; 10 nucleotides match TRBD1. The V gene's germline CDR1 is ENHRY and CDR2 SYGVKD. The CDR3 extends over 14 amino acids. The junction had 13 bases not matched to a gene; V was cut back by 10 bases and J by 8 bases. Written as DNA, the CDR3 is TGTGCCAGTAGGACAGGGGGAAACTTCTTCGGCTACACCTTC. This codes for CASRTGGNFFGYTF.

This chain joins TRBV19 and TRBJ1-1, with 7 bases lining up with TRBD1. Trimming at V came to 5 bases and at J to 2 bases, leaving 8 bases not matched to a gene. The CDR3 spans 15 residues. Germline assignment: CDR1 LNHDA and CDR2 SQIVND (reference sequence). The CDR3: CASSSLGGRNTEAFF. DNA of the CDR3: TGTGCCAGTAGTTCATTAGGGGGCCGAAACACTGAAGCTTTCTTT.

The genes are TRBV10-1 and TRBJ1-5; D call uncertain. V was trimmed by 2 bases and J by 3 bases, leaving 8 bases between them. Germline V CDR1 and CDR2: WNHNN, SYGVQD (reference sequence). This CDR3 region has 14 residues. The CDR3 DNA is TGCGCCAGCAGTGAGGACGGGAACAATCAGCCCCAGCATTTT. Its translation: CASSEDGNNQPQHF.

This sequence joins TRBV19 and TRBJ1-5; D remains ambiguous. The germline V and J ends were trimmed by 6 bases and 2 bases, with 11 bases remaining between them. CDR1 and CDR2 from the germline V gene are LNHDA and SQIVND (reference sequence). The CDR3 is 14 residues long. As DNA, the CDR3 is TGTGCCAGTAGAGAGGGCTATGGCAATCAGCCCCAGCATTTT. Translated: CASREGYGNQPQHF.

This sequence joins TRBV4-3 and TRBJ2-1; 11 bases are a match to TRBD2. The junction had 17 bases not matched to a gene; V was cut back by 1 base and J by 9 bases. The CDR3 has 19 residues. The germline gives CDR1 LGHNA, CDR2 YSLEER. In nucleotides, the CDR3 is TGCGCCAGCAGCCAAGTGGGGCTAGCGGGGGGATATGCCCGGGGTGAGCAGTTCTTC. Translating gives CASSQVGLAGGYARGEQFF.

The rearrangement links TRBV5-8 to TRBJ2-2, with TRBD2 matching over 11 bases. The trim removed 2 bases at V and 7 bases at J, leaving 10 bases unmatched. The germline CDR1 and CDR2 sequences are SGHTS and YDEGEE. The CDR3 totals 17 residues. The CDR3 loop reads CASSLNKRLAGHGELFF. The CDR3 DNA follows: TGTGCCAGCAGCTTAAACAAGAGACTAGCGGGGCACGGGGAGCTGTTTTTT. Full variable domain (outside the CDR3, taken from reference TRBV5-8 and TRBJ2-2): EAGVTQSPTHLIKTRGQQATLRCSPISGHTSVYWYQQALGLGLQFLLWYDEGEERNRGNFPPRFSGRQFPNYSSELNVNALELEDSALYLCASSLNKRLAGHGELFFGEGSRLTVL.

The chain couples TRBV5-5 to TRBJ2-3, with a weak D call TRBD1 (6 bases). The germline CDR1 and CDR2 sequences are SGHKS and YYEKEE (reference sequence). V dropped 0 bases and J dropped 4 bases, with 9 bases sitting between them. The CDR3 runs to 14 residues. The CDR3 sequence: CASSLGGPSDTQYF. Written as DNA, the CDR3 is TGTGCCAGCAGCTTGGGGGGGCCATCAGATACGCAGTATTTT.

V is TRBV18 and J is TRBJ2-2; tentatively, D is TRBD2 (5 bases). The V gene lost 1 base and the J gene lost 5 bases, with 8 bases spanning the gap. The CDR3 runs 14 residues. Germline V gives CDR1 KGHSH, CDR2 LQKENI. This CDR3 is CASSPLRETGELFF. The CDR3, as DNA: TGTGCCAGCTCACCACTTAGGGAGACCGGGGAGCTGTTTTTT.

The chain couples TRBV7-2 to TRBJ1-3; 7 bases align to TRBD1. After removal of 10 bases from V and 2 bases from J, the junction contained 2 bases not matched to a gene. This CDR3 region has 12 residues. The germline V gene has CDR1 SGHTA and CDR2 FQGNSA. In DNA, the CDR3 is TGTGCCATTACAGGGGCTGGAAACACCATATATTTT. As protein: CAITGAGNTIYF.

In the case of this clone: Relative to the germline gene, one junction end is altered; a read error may explain this. V gene TRBV5-6 combines with J gene TRBJ2-1, with 11 bases that match TRBD2. Germline CDR1 SGHDT, CDR2 YYEEEE. The CDR3 is made up of 17 amino acids. The CDR3 coding sequence is TGTACCAGCAGCTACGGACTAGCGGGTTTAGCATACAATGAGCAGTTCTTC. It is translated as CTSSYGLAGLAYNEQFF.

V is TRBV2 and J is TRBJ1-4; no clear D. Germline V gene sequence: CDR1 SNHLY, CDR2 FYNNEI. V shed 6 bases and J shed 8 bases, with 13 bases lying between them. The CDR3 totals 13 residues. CDR3 DNA sequence: TGTGCCAGCAGCTCTGTTATCGAGGAAAAACTGTTTTTT. This gives the protein CASSSVIEEKLFF.

The chain is built from TRBV19 and TRBJ1-1, with 9 bases fitting TRBD1. The CDR3 is made up of 14 amino acids. Germline CDR1 is LNHDA and CDR2 is SQIVND (reference sequence). Germline trimming cut 4 bases from V and 3 bases from J; bases unmatched to any gene: 3. The CDR3 sequence: CASSNRGLDTEAFF. CDR3 DNA: TGTGCCAGTAGTAACAGGGGGCTGGACACTGAAGCTTTCTTT.

The chain uses TRBV27 and TRBJ2-3, with TRBD1 as a possible D gene (8 bases). The germline CDR1 and CDR2 sequences are MNHEY and SMNVEV (reference sequence). This CDR3 comprises 17 residues. Trimming removed 5 bases at V and 2 bases at J, with 20 bases between. The CDR3 region has the DNA TGTGCCAGCAGTCAATTCGGGGGGACAGGATCCACAGATACGCAGTATTTT. Its protein is CASSQFGGTGSTDTQYF.

The sample holds many counts of this clone. The V call is TRBV6-2 or TRBV6-3, the J call TRBJ1-1; no definite D call. V was clipped by 2 bases and J by 2 bases, with 9 bases between them. Germline CDR1 and CDR2: MNHEY and SVGEGT. This CDR3 contains 14 residues. CDR3 DNA: TGTGCCAGCAGTTACCGGGTGGGTAACACTGAAGCTTTCTTT. It specifies CASSYRVGNTEAFF.

The chain combines TRBV30 with TRBJ1-1, with no clear D. V lost 1 base, J lost 4 bases, and 16 bases lay in between. Germline loops: CDR1 GTSNPN, CDR2 SVGIG (reference sequence). This CDR3 contains 15 residues. The CDR3 sequence is CAWSELVRLGTEAFF. CDR3 DNA: TGTGCCTGGAGTGAGCTGGTGCGGTTGGGCACTGAAGCTTTCTTT.

V usage is TRBV7-3 and J usage is TRBJ2-1, with 9 bases lining up with TRBD1. V shed 5 bases, J shed 7 bases, and the junction held 9 bases outside the gene matches. The CDR3 length is 15 residues. The V gene's germline CDR1 is SGHTA and CDR2 FQGTGA. CDR3 in DNA: TGTGCCAGCAGCCCGACAGGGACAGGGTTGAATGAGCAGTTCTTC. The encoded protein is CASSPTGTGLNEQFF.

The chain recombines TRBV3-1 (or the pseudogene TRBV3-2) with TRBJ2-7; 7 nucleotides line up with TRBD2. This CDR3 is 15 amino acids long. CDR1 and CDR2 from the germline V gene are LGHDT and YNNKEL (reference sequence). V trimming: 1 base; J trimming: 0 bases; junction bases outside the gene matches: 3. Here the CDR3 DNA reads TGTGCCAGCAGCCAAGTCGGGACTAACTCCTACGAGCAGTACTTC. Its translation: CASSQVGTNSYEQYF.

This rearrangement joins TRBV6-5 to TRBJ1-5, with D possibly being TRBD1 (6 bases). The CDR3 sequence is 14 residues long. Looked up from germline, CDR1 is MNHEY and CDR2 is SVGAGI. Trimming removed 6 bases at V and 3 bases at J, with 12 bases between. CDR3 sequence: CASSPRDNNQPQHF. For the CDR3, the DNA is TGTGCCAGCAGCCCCCGGGACAACAATCAGCCCCAGCATTTT.

This chain joins TRBV11-3 and TRBJ2-1; 8 nucleotides agree with TRBD2. In germline, CDR1 is SGHNT, CDR2 YENEEA. The CDR3 totals 14 residues. Unmatched junction bases numbered 7, after V lost 4 bases and J lost 8 bases. The CDR3 DNA follows: TGTGCCAGCAGCTACGGGGGGGAGAGCGATGAGCAGTTCTTC. Its translation is CASSYGGESDEQFF.

This clone was observed a handful of times. The genes are TRBV9 and TRBJ1-4; TRBD1 aligns across 7 bases. Per germline, CDR1 SGDLS and CDR2 YYNGEE. This CDR3 comprises 14 residues. The trim removed 3 bases at V and 4 bases at J, leaving 3 bases unmatched. The CDR3: CASSAGQLNEKLFF. The CDR3 nucleotides read TGTGCCAGCAGCGCGGGACAGCTTAATGAAAAACTGTTTTTT.